Detailed here is one T cell receptor beta chain. Its cognate antigen has yet to be identified. No base quality values were provided; no much bigger clone lies one nucleotide off. The entry originates in a study of blood T cell repertoires in COVID-19 (dated by TCRdb to about 2020). For context, the study as a whole: Samples covering the acute and convalescent phases of COVID-19 were provided by collaborators in the United States, Italy and Spain. The repertoires were made available in a free public database intended to serve as a resource for research on the immune response to SARS-CoV-2. A de-identified subject ID, COVID-19 status, age in years and sex were almost always included in the sample metadata. The material from the prospective study consisted of cDNA or gDNA derived from T cells, B-cell-depleted T cells, or PBMCs. Where available, HLA class I and class II types were taken from metadata supplied by the sample provider and were not determined by assay-based typing. Subjects who had been exposed to COVID-19, were actively infected with it, or had recovered from it provided the deeply sampled blood TCRbeta repertoires that made up the dataset. Samples came from the ongoing ImmuneRACE study (first 160 participants) plus 1,254 subjects from 6 global collaborators.

TCRbeta CDR3 regions were amplified from genomic DNA by means of the immunoSEQ Assay, a bias-controlled multiplex PCR. As for the authors' bioinformatics: Within the assay, amplification of reference gene primers was used to estimate how many nucleated cells each sample contained. To quantify the absolute abundance of each unique TCRbeta CDR3 rearrangement, sequence reads were collapsed and filtered. Productive Simpson clonality was computed per sample as the square root of Simpson's diversity index over productive rearrangements. Entries here come from immuneACCESS through TCRdb and include only in-frame sequences with V and J called. Some clones fail to appear in such tables; in the studies checked, an unresolved V gene covers under half of the shortfall, and the cause of the remainder is unknown. V and J calls and clone size are copied from that table; D and trimming were computed from the DNA. The sample profile shows fewer than 200,000 clones; 75% to 80% of them were found once. In total, the top ten clones hold more than 6.5% of the sample.

Ends trimmed: V by 6 bases, J by 6 bases; bases unmatched to a gene: 5. Inclusive of the bounding cysteine and phenylalanine, the CDR3 is 14 residues long. Only the CDR3 DNA stays, 42 bases, in frame from base 1. Based on the germline V gene, the CDR1 and CDR2 sequences are SGHTA and FQGTGA. Whole blood was collected in K2EDTA tubes by collaborating institutions according to the institutions' own protocols. For TCRbeta analysis, collaborator samples were shipped as frozen whole blood, as isolated PBMCs, or as DNA extracted from either sample type. Broader findings and caveats from the paper: The quantity of clinical and demographic metadata differed by source and by participant and was supplied without curation.

The TCR was taken from a woman aged 50 to 60 with active or convalescent COVID-19. Here the chain combines TRBV7-3 and TRBJ1-6, with 7 middle bases fitting TRBD1. The specimen was peripheral blood. CDR3 region: CASSTGTVNSPLHF. The nucleotides read TGTGCCAGCAGTACCGGGACAGTTAATTCACCCCTCCACTTT.